This paragraph covers one TCR beta chain sequence. Antigen: not known. Blood RNA originated from unsorted whole blood, with germline DNA additionally extracted. V dropped 0 bases and J dropped 4; count of bases not matched to a gene: 5. The CDR3 contains 15 residues. The germline gives CDR1 SGHRS, CDR2 YFSETQ. The data are from a study of tumor-infiltrating lymphocytes in primary liver carcinoma. Priming with a constant-region primer yielded TCR beta cDNA from roughly 490 ng total RNA. For TCR beta, libraries were produced by three nested multiplex PCR rounds using slightly modified ARM-PCR. The first two PCR rounds used TRBV1-TRBV30 forward primers with a C-beta reverse primer, about 10 cycles each. One entry per CDR3 protein, called by TCRdb with MiXCR from the multiplex PCR reads. The data hold around 210,000 distinct CDR3 sequences, with almost 65% observed a single time. Study-level points and caveats: Tumors significantly exceeded blood in top-250-clone fraction (p = 0.039).

The TCR comes from a woman aged 55 to 70 with primary liver carcinoma and hepatitis B virus infection. The chain links TRBV5-1 to TRBJ1-2, with 8 nucleotides matching TRBD1. The specimen sequenced was peripheral blood. The CDR3: CASSLDPGGSYGYTF. The CDR3 DNA follows: TGCGCCAGCAGCTTGGATCCAGGGGGCAGCTATGGCTACACCTTC. Supplemented by reference TRBV5-1 and TRBJ1-2, the full variable domain reads KAGVTQTPRYLIKTRGQQVTLSCSPISGHRSVSWYQQTPGQGLQFLFEYFSETQRNKGNFPGRFSGRQFSNSRSEMNVSTLELGDSALYLCASSLDPGGSYGYTFGSGTRLTVV.